This paragraph covers one T cell receptor (beta chain) sequence. As yet, its antigen is unknown. Positive CCR7 selection of CD45RO-negative cells yielded the naive CD8 cells, and terminally differentiated effector memory CD45RA+ cells were excluded. CDR3 length: 16 residues. V was cut by 0 bases and J by 2 bases, with 13 bases left in between. The germline V gene has CDR1 SEHNR and CDR2 FQNEAQ (reference sequence). The deep-level immunoSEQ assay was used. Profiled with immunoSEQ multiplex PCR; TCRdb holds only in-frame clones, not every one. The sample includes about 2.2 million clones, roughly 95% seen only once; the top ten take about 1.7%. The data are from a study of shared clonotypes between healthy human individuals. The study, taken as a whole, reports: Approximately 4.9% of naive CD4 clonotypes were shared across several donors.

The receptor's source is a man aged 18 to 30 in good health. Some clones in this sample may be carry-over from other donors' samples. Sequencing was performed on naive CD8+ T cells from PBMCs. The chain recombines TRBV7-9 with TRBJ2-5; unclear D gene. The CDR3 reads CASSLADGSKQETQYF. CDR3 bases: TGTGCCAGCAGCTTAGCGGACGGTAGTAAGCAAGAGACCCAGTACTTC.